The entry below gives a single T cell receptor beta chain sequence along with its context. The data were obtained in a study of T-cell reconstitution after alpha-beta-depleted transplantation in children. V was pared by 2 bases and J by 4 bases, with 11 bases between. Germline values: CDR1 DFQATT, CDR2 SNEGSKA (reference sequence). CDR3 size: 14 residues. Molecular barcoding with unique molecular identifiers was used for the TCRbeta library. Using its own MiXCR run on the PCR reads, TCRdb lists one record per CDR3 protein. The sample has about 500,000 distinct CDR3 sequences; 32% are singletons. The sequence came from a human donor who donated a stem cell graft to a child with aplastic anemia. The sample in question was PBMCs from the stem cell graft donor, obtained from the stem cell graft. This chain uses TRBV20-1 with TRBJ2-2, with a tentative D call TRBD1 (6 bases). In DNA, the CDR3 is TGCAGTGCTAGACCTCAGGGGAGCACCGGGGAGCTGTTTTTT. It translates to CSARPQGSTGELFF.